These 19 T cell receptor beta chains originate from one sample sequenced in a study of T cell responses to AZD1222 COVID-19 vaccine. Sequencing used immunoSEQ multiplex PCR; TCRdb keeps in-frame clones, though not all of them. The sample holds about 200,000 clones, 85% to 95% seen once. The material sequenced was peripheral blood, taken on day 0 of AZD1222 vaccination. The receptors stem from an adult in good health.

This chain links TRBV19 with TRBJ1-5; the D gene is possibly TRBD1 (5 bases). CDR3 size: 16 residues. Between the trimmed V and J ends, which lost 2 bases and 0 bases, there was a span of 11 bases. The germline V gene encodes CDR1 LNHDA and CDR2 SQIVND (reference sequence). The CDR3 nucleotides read TGTGCCAGTAGTATATTTGACAGATTTAGCAATCAGCCCCAGCATTTT. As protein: CASSIFDRFSNQPQHF. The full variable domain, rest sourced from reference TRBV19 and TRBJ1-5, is DGGITQSPKYLFRKEGQNVTLSCEQNLNHDAMYWYRQDPGQGLRLIYYSQIVNDFQKGDIAEGYSVSREKKESFPLTVTSAQKNPTAFYLCASSIFDRFSNQPQHFGDGTRLSIL.

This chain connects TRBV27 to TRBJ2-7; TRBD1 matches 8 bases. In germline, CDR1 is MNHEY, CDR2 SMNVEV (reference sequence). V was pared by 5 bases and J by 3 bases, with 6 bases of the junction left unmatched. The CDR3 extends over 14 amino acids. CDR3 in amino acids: CASSTRGPLYEQYF. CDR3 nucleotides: TGTGCCAGCAGTACCAGGGGGCCCCTCTACGAGCAGTACTTC.

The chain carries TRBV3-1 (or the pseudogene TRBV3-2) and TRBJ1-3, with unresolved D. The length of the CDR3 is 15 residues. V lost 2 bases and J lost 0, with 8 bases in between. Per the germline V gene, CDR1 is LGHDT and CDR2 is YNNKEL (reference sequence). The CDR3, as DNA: TGTGCCAGCAGCCAATCCCACGGCTCTGGAAACACCATATATTTT. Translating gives CASSQSHGSGNTIYF.

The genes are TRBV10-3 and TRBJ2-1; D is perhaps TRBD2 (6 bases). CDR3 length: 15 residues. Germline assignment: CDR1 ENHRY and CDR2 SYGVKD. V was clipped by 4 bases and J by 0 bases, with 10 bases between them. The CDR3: CAISVQAGSYNEQFF. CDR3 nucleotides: TGTGCCATCAGTGTGCAAGCGGGCTCCTACAATGAGCAGTTCTTC.

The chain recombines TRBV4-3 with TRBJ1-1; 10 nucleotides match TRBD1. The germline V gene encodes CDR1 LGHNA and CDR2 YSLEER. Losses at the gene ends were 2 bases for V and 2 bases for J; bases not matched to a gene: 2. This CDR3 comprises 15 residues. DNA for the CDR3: TGCGCCAGCAGCCAATCGACAGGGGGCAACACTGAAGCTTTCTTT. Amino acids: CASSQSTGGNTEAFF.

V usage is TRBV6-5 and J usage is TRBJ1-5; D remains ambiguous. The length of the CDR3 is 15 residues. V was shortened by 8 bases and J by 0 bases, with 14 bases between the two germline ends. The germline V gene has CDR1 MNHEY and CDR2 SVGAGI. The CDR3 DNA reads TGTGCCAGCGGAAGGGCGCGGGATAGCAATCAGCCCCAGCATTTT. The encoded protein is CASGRARDSNQPQHF.

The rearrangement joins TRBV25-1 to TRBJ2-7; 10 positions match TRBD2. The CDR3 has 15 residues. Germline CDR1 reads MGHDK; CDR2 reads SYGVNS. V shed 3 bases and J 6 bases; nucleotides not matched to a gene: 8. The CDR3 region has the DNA TGTGCCAGCAGTGATTGGGTAGCGGGGGGCTCCGAGCAGTACTTC. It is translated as CASSDWVAGGSEQYF.

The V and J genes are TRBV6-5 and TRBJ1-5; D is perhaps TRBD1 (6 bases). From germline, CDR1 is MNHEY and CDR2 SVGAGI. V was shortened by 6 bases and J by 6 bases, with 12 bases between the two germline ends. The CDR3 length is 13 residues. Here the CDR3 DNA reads TGTGCCAGCAGAACATCACAGGGTCAGCCCCAGCATTTT. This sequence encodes CASRTSQGQPQHF.

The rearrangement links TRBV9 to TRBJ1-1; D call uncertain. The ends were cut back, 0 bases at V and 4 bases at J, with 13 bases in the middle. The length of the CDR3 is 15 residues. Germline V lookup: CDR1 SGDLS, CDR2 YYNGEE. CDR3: CASSVVGEGSTEAFF. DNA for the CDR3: TGTGCCAGCAGCGTAGTGGGAGAAGGTAGCACTGAAGCTTTCTTT.

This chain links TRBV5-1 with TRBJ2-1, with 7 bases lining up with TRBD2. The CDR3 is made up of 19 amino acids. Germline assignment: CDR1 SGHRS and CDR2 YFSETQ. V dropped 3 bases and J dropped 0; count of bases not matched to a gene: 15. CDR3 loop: CASSSRPFSGSSSYNEQFF. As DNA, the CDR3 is TGCGCCAGCAGCTCTCGACCGTTTAGCGGGTCGAGCTCCTACAATGAGCAGTTCTTC.

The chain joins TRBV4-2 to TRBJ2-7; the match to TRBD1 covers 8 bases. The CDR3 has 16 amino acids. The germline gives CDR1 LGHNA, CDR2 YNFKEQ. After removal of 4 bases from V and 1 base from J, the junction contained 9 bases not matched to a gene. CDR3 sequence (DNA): TGTGCCAGCAGCCGAAACCCGGGACAGGCATCCTACGAGCAGTACTTC. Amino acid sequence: CASSRNPGQASYEQYF.

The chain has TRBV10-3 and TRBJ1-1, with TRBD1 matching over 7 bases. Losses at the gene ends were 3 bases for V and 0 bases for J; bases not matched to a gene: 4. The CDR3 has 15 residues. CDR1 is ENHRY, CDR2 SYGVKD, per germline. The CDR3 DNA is TGTGCCATCAGTGAAAGGGACAGCATGAACACTGAAGCTTTCTTT. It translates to CAISERDSMNTEAFF.

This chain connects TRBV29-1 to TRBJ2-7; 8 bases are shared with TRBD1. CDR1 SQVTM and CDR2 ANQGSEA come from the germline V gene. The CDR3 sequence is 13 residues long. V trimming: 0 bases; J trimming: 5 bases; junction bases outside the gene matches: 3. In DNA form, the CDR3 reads TGCAGCGTTGAAGAGCAGACAGGGGACGAGCAGTACTTC. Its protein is CSVEEQTGDEQYF.

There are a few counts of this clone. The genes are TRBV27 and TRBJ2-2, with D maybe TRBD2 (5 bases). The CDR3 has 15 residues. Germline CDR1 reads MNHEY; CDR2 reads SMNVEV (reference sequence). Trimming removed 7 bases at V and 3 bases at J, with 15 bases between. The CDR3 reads CASTRGDTYTGELFF. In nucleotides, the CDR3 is TGTGCCAGCACACGGGGTGACACCTACACCGGGGAGCTGTTTTTT.

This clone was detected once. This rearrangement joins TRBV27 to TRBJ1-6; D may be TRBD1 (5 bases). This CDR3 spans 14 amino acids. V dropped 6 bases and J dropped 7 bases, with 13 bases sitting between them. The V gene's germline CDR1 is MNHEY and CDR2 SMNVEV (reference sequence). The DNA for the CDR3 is TGTGCCAGCAGCACAACTCGACAGAATTCACCCCTCCACTTT. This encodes CASSTTRQNSPLHF.

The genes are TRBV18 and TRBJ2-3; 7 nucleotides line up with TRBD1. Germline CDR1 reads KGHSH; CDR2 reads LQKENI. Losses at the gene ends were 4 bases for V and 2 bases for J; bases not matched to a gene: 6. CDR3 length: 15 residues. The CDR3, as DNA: TGTGCCAGCTCACTCCGGGACAGAACCACAGATACGCAGTATTTT. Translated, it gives CASSLRDRTTDTQYF. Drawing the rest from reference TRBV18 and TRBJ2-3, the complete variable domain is NAGVMQNPRHLVRRRGQEARLRCSPMKGHSHVYWYRQLPEEGLKFMVYLQKENIIDESGMPKERFSAEFPKEGPSILRIQQVVRGDSAAYFCASSLRDRTTDTQYFGPGTRLTVL.

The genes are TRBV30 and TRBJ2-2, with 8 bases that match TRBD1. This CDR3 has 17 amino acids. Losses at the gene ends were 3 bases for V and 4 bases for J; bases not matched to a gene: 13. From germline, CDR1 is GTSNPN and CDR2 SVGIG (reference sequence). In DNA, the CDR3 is TGTGCCTGGAGCCCCAGGGGGCGAGGACGTGGCACCGGGGAGCTGTTTTTT. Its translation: CAWSPRGRGRGTGELFF.

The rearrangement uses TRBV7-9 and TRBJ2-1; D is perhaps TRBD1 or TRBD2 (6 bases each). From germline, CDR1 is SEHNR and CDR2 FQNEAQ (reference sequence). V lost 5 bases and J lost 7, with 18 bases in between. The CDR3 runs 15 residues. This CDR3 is CASSLLRGTPNEQFF. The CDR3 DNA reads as TGTGCCAGCAGCCTACTAAGGGGGACTCCGAATGAGCAGTTCTTC.

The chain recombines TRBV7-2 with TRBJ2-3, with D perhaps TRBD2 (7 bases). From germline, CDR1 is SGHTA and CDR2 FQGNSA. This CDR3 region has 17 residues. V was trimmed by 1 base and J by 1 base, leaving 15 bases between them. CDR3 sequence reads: CASSLVGGGAGTDTQYF. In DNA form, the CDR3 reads TGTGCCAGCAGCTTAGTTGGTGGGGGGGCCGGCACAGATACGCAGTATTTT.